This is a list of T cell receptor beta chains from one sample in a study of blood T cell repertoires in COVID-19. The method was immunoSEQ multiplex PCR; TCRdb's version includes in-frame clones alone and lacks a portion of them. The sample records some 360,000 clones, around 87% being singletons. The specimen was peripheral blood. Source of these receptors: a woman aged 55-69 years with COVID-19, enrolled during active disease. CDR3s include the opening cysteine and the closing phenylalanine or tryptophan. A D gene is named only where the DNA matches it firmly. Clone size is given for some rows only: seen once, a few or many times, or a class if the clone is expanded.

TRBD2 TRBJ2-3 - TRBV19 TGTGCCTCGAAGCAACGGGGGGGGCCCGCAGATACGCAGTATTTT CASKQRGGPADTQYF
TRBD1 TRBJ1-1 - TRBV7-2 TGTGCCAGCAGCTCTCGCGGACAGGGGATTGGTTTGAGGAACACTGAAGCTTTCTTT CASSSRGQGIGLRNTEAFF
TRBD1 TRBJ1-6 - TRBV3-1/TRBV3-2 TGTGCCAGCAGCCAAGGGGGACAGGGGTTCTATAATTCACCCCTCCACTTT CASSQGGQGFYNSPLHF
- TRBJ2-1 - TRBV11-2 TGTGCCAGCAGCCTATCGCGGGACGTACTACATGGTGAGCAGTTCTTC CASSLSRDVLHGEQFF
- TRBJ2-3 - TRBV21-1 TGTGCCAGCAGCAAGGGGACTTTAACAGATACGCAGTATTTT CASSKGTLTDTQYF
- TRBJ1-2 - TRBV7-3 TGTGCCAGCAGCCCCACAGGGAACTATGGCTACACCTTC CASSPTGNYGYTF
TRBD2 TRBJ2-7 - TRBV18 TGTGCCAGCTCACCACCTTCTAGCGGATACTACGAGCAGTACTTC CASSPPSSGYYEQYF
- TRBJ1-4 - TRBV2 TGTGCCAGCAGGGTAACCAGGGGAACTAATGAAAAACTGTTTTTT CASRVTRGTNEKLFF
- TRBJ1-1 - TRBV10-2 TGCGCCAGCAGTGGGGGGGGACTGAACACTGAAGCTTTCTTT CASSGGGLNTEAFF
- TRBJ1-1 - TRBV6-6 TGTGCCAGCAGTCCTCCCCCCCAAGGAGGCTCTGAAGCTTTCTTT CASSPPPQGGSEAFF
- TRBJ1-1 - TRBV2 TGTGCCAGCAGTCTTTTCACAGGGACCACTGAAGCTTTCTTT CASSLFTGTTEAFF
- TRBJ1-6 - TRBV5-1 TGCGCCAGCATGCAGGATAGCTCCTATAATTCACCCCTCCACTTT CASMQDSSYNSPLHF
- TRBJ2-1 once TRBV5-1 TGCGCCAGCAGTTCGTTTGGCGGGGGCCTCTACAATGAGCAGTTCTTC CASSSFGGGLYNEQFF
- TRBJ2-2 - TRBV6-2/TRBV6-3 TGTGCCAGCAGTTACGATCCCGGCACCGGGGAGCTGTTTTTT CASSYDPGTGELFF
TRBD1 TRBJ2-7 - TRBV3-1/TRBV3-2 TGTGCCAGCAGCCAAGTTTTCGCAGGGGGCTACTACGAGCAGTACTTC CASSQVFAGGYYEQYF
TRBD1 TRBJ2-7 - TRBV5-1 TGCGCCAGCAGCCCCGGACAGGGGGCAAGGCAGTACTTC CASSPGQGARQYF
TRBD1 TRBJ1-4 - TRBV7-9 TGTGCCAGCAGCCCCCAGGGGGTTCGGGGTGAAAAACTGTTTTTT CASSPQGVRGEKLFF
TRBD2 TRBJ2-3 - TRBV7-2 TGTGCCAGCAGCTTAGTGGGCGGGAGCAGCACAGATACGCAGTATTTT CASSLVGGSSTDTQYF
- TRBJ1-1 - TRBV3-1/TRBV3-2 TGTGCCAGCAGCCGCGGGGTCGGCACTGAAGCTTTCTTT CASSRGVGTEAFF
TRBD1 TRBJ1-3 few TRBV9 TGTGCCAGCAGCGAGACAGGGACCGGAAACACCATATATTTT CASSETGTGNTIYF
- TRBJ2-7 - TRBV3-1/TRBV3-2 TGTGCCAGCAGCCGAATCCAGGGATACGAGCAGTACTTC CASSRIQGYEQYF
TRBD1 TRBJ2-7 - TRBV19 TGTGCCAGTAGTATCAGGGGACAGGGAATCTACGAGCAGTACTTC CASSIRGQGIYEQYF
- TRBJ1-1 - TRBV28 TGTGCCAGCAGTTTCTTCCCAGTTGGGCGGAACACTGAAGCTTTCTTT CASSFFPVGRNTEAFF
TRBD1 TRBJ1-2 - TRBV3-1/TRBV3-2 TGTGCCAGCAGGACGACAGGGATACCCTATGGCTACACCTTC CASRTTGIPYGYTF
TRBD1 TRBJ1-2 - TRBV29-1 TGCAGCGACACAGGGGGCCCTGGCTATGGCTACACCTTC CSDTGGPGYGYTF
- TRBJ2-3 - TRBV19 TGTGCCAGTAGTAAGGCAGGACTAACGAGCACAGATACGCAGTATTTT CASSKAGLTSTDTQYF
- TRBJ1-5 - TRBV7-9 TGTGCCAGCAGCTTGGGGCAGGCGGCCGTTTATCAGCCCCAGCATTTT CASSLGQAAVYQPQHF
TRBD1 TRBJ1-6 - TRBV28 TGTGCCAGCAGTTTAGAACAGGGGAGCAATTCACCCCTCCACTTT CASSLEQGSNSPLHF
TRBD2 TRBJ2-2 - TRBV28 TGTGCCAGCATCCCGGGACTAGCGGGGGGCCCGGACACCGGGGAGCTGTTTTTT CASIPGLAGGPDTGELFF